The present T cell receptor (beta chain) was sequenced within a study of glioma-infiltrating T cells. The CDR3 sequence is 18 residues long. CDR1 and CDR2 (germline): LGHDT, YNNKEL (reference sequence). V lost 1 base to trimming and J lost 0 bases; unmatched junction nucleotides: 1. Study-wide findings and caveats: Very few CDR3 sequences were shared between tissue and blood. Gliomas, especially low-grade, showed above-expected tissue-blood divergence; non-neoplastic patients showed below.

Only a few counts were recorded for this clonotype. The antigen is unknown. Amplification of TCR alpha and beta CDR3 regions from RNA used iRepertoire nested multiplex PCR. For one-step reverse transcription and amplification, about 90-450 ng of tissue mRNA or PBMC total RNA was used. TCRdb re-called the multiplex PCR reads with MiXCR, one entry per CDR3 protein. Altogether about 210,000 distinct CDR3 sequences are present, approximately 30% being singletons, with the ten largest covering around 20%. This TCR came from a human donor with low-grade glioma or glioblastoma, undergoing nonglioma brain surgery, or in good health (not recorded which). The sequenced sample was glioma tissue, nonneoplastic brain tissue, or PBMCs (not recorded which). The chain recombines TRBV3-1 with TRBJ2-2; 14 positions match TRBD2. Here the CDR3 reads CASSQGLAGGPNTGELFF. As DNA, the CDR3 is TGTGCCAGCAGCCAAGGACTAGCGGGAGGGCCGAACACCGGGGAGCTGTTTTTT.